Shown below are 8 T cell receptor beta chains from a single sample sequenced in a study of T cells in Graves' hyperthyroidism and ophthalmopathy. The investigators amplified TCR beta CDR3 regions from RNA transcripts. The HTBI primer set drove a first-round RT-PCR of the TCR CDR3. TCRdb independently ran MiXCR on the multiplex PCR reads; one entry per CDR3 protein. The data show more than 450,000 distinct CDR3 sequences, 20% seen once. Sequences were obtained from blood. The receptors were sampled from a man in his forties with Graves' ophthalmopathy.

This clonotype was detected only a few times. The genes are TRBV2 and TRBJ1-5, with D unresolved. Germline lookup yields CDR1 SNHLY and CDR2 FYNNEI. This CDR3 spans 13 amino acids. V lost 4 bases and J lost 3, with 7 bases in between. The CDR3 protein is CASSGEDNQPQHF. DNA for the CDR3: TGTGCCAGCAGTGGGGAAGACAATCAGCCCCAGCATTTT.

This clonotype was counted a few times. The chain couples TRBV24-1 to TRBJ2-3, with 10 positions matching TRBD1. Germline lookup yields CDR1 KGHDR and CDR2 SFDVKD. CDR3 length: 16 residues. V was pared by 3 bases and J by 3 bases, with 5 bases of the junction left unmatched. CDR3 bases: TGTGCCACCAGTGATCCCGGACAGGGGGGGACAGATACGCAGTATTTT. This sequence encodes CATSDPGQGGTDTQYF.

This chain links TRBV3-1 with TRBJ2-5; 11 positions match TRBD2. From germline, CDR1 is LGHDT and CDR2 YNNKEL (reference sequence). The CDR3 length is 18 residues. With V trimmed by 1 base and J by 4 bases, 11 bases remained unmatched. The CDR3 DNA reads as TGTGCCAGCAGCCAAGCTCAGGGAGCTAGCGGGGGGTTAGAGACCCAGTACTTC. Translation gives CASSQAQGASGGLETQYF.

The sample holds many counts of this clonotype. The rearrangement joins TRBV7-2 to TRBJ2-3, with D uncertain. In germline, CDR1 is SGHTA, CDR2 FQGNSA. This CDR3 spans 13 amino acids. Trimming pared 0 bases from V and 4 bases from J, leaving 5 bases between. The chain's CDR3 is CASSLAWSDTQYF. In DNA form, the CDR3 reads TGTGCCAGCAGCTTAGCCTGGTCAGATACGCAGTATTTT.

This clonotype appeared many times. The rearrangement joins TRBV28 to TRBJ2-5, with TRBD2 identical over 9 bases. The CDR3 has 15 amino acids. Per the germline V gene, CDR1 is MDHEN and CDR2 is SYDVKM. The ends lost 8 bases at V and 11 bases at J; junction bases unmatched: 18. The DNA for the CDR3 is TGTGCCAGCGAATCCCTAGCGGGGAAATTTGAAACACAGTACTTC. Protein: CASESLAGKFETQYF.

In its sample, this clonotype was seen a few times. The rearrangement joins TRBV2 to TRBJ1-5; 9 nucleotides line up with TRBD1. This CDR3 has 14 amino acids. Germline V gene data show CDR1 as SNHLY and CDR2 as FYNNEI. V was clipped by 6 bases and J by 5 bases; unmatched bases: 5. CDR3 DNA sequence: TGTGCCAGCAGAACGGACAGGGGCGATCAGCCCCAGCATTTT. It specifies CASRTDRGDQPQHF.

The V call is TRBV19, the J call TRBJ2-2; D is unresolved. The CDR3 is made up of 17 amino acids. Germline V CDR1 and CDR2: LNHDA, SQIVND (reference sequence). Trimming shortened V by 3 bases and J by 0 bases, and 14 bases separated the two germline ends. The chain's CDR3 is CASSIGVGLANTGELFF. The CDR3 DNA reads TGTGCCAGTAGTATTGGGGTGGGTTTAGCGAACACCGGGGAGCTGTTTTTT.

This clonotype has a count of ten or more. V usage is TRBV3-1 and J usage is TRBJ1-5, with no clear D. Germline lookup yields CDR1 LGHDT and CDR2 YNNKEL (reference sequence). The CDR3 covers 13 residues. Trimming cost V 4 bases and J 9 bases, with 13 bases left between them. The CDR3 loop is CASSLRGGGPQHF. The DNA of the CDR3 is TGTGCCAGCAGCCTCAGAGGAGGCGGGCCCCAGCATTTT.